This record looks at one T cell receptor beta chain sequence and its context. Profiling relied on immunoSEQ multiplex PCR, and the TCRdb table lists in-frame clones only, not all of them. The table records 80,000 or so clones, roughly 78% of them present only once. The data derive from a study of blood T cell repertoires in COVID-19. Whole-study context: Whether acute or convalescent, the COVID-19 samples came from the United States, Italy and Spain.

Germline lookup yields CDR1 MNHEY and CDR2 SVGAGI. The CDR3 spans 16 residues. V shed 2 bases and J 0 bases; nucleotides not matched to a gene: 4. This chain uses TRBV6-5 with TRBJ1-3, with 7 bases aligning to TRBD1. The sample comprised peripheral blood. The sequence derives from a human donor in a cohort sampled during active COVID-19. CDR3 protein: CASSYQGQNSGNTIYF. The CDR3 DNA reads TGTGCCAGCAGTTACCAGGGACAGAACTCTGGAAACACCATATATTTT.